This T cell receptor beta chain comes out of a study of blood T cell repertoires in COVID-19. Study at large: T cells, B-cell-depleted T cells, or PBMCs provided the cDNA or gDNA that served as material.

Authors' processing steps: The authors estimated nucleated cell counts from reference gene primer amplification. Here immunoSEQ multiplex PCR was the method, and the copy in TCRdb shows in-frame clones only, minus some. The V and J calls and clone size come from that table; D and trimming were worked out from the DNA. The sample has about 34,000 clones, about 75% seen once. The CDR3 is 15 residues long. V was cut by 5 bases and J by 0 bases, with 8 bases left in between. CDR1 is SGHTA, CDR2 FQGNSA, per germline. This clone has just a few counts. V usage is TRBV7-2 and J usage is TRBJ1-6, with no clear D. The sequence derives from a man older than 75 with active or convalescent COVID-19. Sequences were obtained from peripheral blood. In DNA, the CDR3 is TGTGCCAGCAGCCTACAGTTCTCCTATAATTCACCCCTCCACTTT. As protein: CASSLQFSYNSPLHF. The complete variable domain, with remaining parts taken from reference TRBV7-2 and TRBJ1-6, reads GAGVSQSPSNKVTEKGKDVELRCDPISGHTALYWYRQSLGQGLEFLIYFQGNSAPDKSGLPSDRFSAERTGGSVSTLTIQRTQQEDSAVYLCASSLQFSYNSPLHFGNGTRLTVT.